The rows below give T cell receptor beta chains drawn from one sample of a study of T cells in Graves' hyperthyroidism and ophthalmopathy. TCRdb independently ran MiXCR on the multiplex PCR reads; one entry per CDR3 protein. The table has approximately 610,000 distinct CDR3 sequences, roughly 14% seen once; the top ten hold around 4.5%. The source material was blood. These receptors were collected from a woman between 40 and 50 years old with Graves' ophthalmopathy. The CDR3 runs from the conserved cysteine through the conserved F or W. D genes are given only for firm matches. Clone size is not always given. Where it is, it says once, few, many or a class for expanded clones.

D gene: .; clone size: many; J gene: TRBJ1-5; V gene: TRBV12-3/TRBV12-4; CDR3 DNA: TGTGCCAGCAGTTTAGCATCGGGGGGTTATAGCAATCAGCCCCAGCATTTT; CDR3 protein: CASSLASGGYSNQPQHF
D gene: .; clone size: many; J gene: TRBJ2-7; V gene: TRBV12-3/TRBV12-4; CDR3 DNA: TGTGCCGGCAGTTTCGGCGATTCCTACGAGCAGTACTTC; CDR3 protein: CAGSFGDSYEQYF
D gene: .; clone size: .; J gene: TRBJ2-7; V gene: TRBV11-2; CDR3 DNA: TGTGCCAGCAGCTTAAGACGCGAGAGGGGCTACAACGAGCAGTACTTC; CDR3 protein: CASSLRRERGYNEQYF
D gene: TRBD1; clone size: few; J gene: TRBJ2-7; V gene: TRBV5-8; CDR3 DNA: TGTGCCAGCAGCCCGACAGGGGCGATGCGCGAGCAGTACTTC; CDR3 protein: CASSPTGAMREQYF
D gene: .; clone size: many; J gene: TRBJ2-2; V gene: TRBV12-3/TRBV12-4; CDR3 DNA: TGTGCCAGCAGTTTATGGGAAGGCACCGGGGAGCTGTTTTTT; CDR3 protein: CASSLWEGTGELFF
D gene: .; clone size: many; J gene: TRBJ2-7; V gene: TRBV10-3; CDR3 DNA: TGTGCCATGGGCTTCGAGGACGAGCAGTACTTC; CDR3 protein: CAMGFEDEQYF
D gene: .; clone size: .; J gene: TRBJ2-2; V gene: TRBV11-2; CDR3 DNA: TGTGCCAGCAGCTTCAAGGCGAACACCGGGGAGCTGTTTTTT; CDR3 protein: CASSFKANTGELFF
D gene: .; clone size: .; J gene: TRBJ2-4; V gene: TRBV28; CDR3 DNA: TGTGCCAGCTCGGGGATCGGAAACATTCAGTACTTC; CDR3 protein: CASSGIGNIQYF
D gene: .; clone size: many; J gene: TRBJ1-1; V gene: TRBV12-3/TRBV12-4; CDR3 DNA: TGTGCCAGCAGTTATACAAACACTGAAGCTTTCTTT; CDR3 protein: CASSYTNTEAFF
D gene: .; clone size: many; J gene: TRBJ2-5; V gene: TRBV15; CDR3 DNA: TGTGCCACCAGCAGAGGGCAGGGACAAGAGACCCAGTACTTC; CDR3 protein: CATSRGQGQETQYF
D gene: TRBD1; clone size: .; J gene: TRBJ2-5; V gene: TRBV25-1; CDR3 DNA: TGTGCCAGCAGTGATGGAGGGACAGGGGAGACCCAGTACTTC; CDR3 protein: CASSDGGTGETQYF
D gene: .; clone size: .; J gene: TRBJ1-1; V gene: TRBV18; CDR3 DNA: TGTGCCAGCTCACTCAACCGGGACACGAACACTGAAGCTTTCTTT; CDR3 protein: CASSLNRDTNTEAFF
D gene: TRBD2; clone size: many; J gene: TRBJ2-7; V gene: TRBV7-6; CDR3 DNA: TGTGCCAGCAGCTCGAGGACTAGCGGGAGAGACGAGCAGTACTTC; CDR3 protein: CASSSRTSGRDEQYF
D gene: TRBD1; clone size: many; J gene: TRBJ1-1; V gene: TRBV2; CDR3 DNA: TGTGCCAGCAGTTCCTTCGGACAGGGGAACACTGAAGCTTTCTTT; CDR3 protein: CASSSFGQGNTEAFF
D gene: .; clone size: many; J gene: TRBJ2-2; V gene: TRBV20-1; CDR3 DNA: TGCAGTGCTAGCCCTTATGGCGGGGTAACCGGGGAGCTGTTTTTT; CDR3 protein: CSASPYGGVTGELFF
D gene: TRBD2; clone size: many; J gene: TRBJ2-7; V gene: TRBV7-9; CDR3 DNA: TGTGCCAGCAGCCAGCAGCGGGAGGGCCGCTACGAGCAGTACTTC; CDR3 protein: CASSQQREGRYEQYF
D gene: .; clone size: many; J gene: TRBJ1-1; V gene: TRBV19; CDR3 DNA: TGTGCCAGTAGTATAGGGACGGGGACTGAAGCTTTCTTT; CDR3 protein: CASSIGTGTEAFF
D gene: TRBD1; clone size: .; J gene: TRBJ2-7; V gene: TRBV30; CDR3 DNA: TGTGCCTGGAGTTCCGGACAGGGCGACGAGCAGTACTTC; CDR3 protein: CAWSSGQGDEQYF
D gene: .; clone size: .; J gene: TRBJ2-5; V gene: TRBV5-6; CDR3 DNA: TGTGCCAGCAGCTTGATAATCGGGTGGAAGGTAGAGACCCAGTACTTC; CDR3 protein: CASSLIIGWKVETQYF
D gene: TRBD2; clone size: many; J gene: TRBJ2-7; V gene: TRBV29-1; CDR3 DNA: TGCAGCGCTTTGGCGGGAGGGCGCTACGAGCAGTACTTC; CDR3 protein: CSALAGGRYEQYF
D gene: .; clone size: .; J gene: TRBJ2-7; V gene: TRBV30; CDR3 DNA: TGTGCCTGGGCCTACCCCGGTACCTACGAGCAGTACTTC; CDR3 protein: CAWAYPGTYEQYF
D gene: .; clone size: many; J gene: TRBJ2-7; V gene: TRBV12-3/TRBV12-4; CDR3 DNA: TGTGCCAGCAGTTTCAGGGGGGCATCCTACGAGCAGTACTTC; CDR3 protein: CASSFRGASYEQYF
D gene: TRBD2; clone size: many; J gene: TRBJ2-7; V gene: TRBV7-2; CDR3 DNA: TGTGCCAGCAGCGTTCTAAAGTGGTCACTAGCGGAGAGCTCCTACGAGCAGTACTTC; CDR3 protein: CASSVLKWSLAESSYEQYF